These T cell receptor beta chains were read from a single sample in a study of T cells in localized non-small cell lung cancer. TCRdb's table, derived via immunoSEQ multiplex PCR, lists solely in-frame clones and lacks some. Of some 66,000 clones in the sample, almost 85% were seen once. The sequences come from peripheral blood, collected before any cancer treatment. The receptors were gathered from a female donor over 55 with stage I lung adenocarcinoma. CDR3s include the opening cysteine and the closing phenylalanine or tryptophan. A D gene is named only where the DNA matches it firmly. Clone size is stated in some rows and not others, as once, few, many or a class when expanded.

v_gene	abundance	d_gene	j_gene	CDR3aa	CDR3nt
TRBV19	-	TRBD1	TRBJ1-5	CASRDRGTSYSNQPQHF	TGTGCCAGCCGGGACAGGGGAACCAGCTATAGCAATCAGCCCCAGCATTTT
TRBV7-8	-	TRBD2	TRBJ2-7	CASSSRLAGAEEQYF	TGTGCCAGCAGCTCGCGACTAGCGGGAGCGGAAGAGCAGTACTTC
TRBV4-1	-	-	TRBJ2-5	CASSLTGRGRRETQYF	TGCGCCAGCAGCCTAACTGGACGGGGGCGTCGGGAGACCCAGTACTTC
TRBV7-3	-	TRBD2	TRBJ2-2	CASSLTSGITTGELFF	TGTGCCAGCAGCTTGACTAGCGGGATTACCACCGGGGAGCTGTTTTTT
TRBV27	-	-	TRBJ2-5	CASSLLSGGEETQYF	TGTGCCAGCAGTTTATTATCGGGGGGCGAGGAGACCCAGTACTTC
TRBV7-6	-	-	TRBJ1-2	CASSLYRRYTF	TGTGCCAGCAGCTTATACCGGCGCTACACCTTC
TRBV27	-	TRBD1	TRBJ2-2	CASSLGTGQLNTGELFF	TGTGCCAGCAGTTTAGGAACGGGACAGCTGAACACCGGGGAGCTGTTTTTT
TRBV19	few	-	TRBJ2-5	CASSIQGTLQETQYF	TGTGCCAGTAGTATTCAGGGGACCCTACAAGAGACCCAGTACTTC
TRBV6-1	-	-	TRBJ2-3	CASSGEGLFGTDTQYF	TGTGCCAGCAGTGGTGAGGGCCTCTTCGGCACAGATACGCAGTATTTT
TRBV18	once	-	TRBJ1-2	CASQAVNYGYTF	TGTGCCAGCCAGGCAGTTAACTATGGCTACACCTTC
TRBV5-6	-	-	TRBJ1-5	CASQRGHYSNQPQHF	TGTGCCAGCCAACGCGGCCACTATAGCAATCAGCCCCAGCATTTT
TRBV5-1	-	TRBD1	TRBJ1-1	CASSVQGGFTEAFF	TGCGCCAGCAGCGTACAAGGGGGCTTCACTGAAGCTTTCTTT
TRBV4-1	-	-	TRBJ2-7	CASSQGSWLDEQYF	TGCGCCAGCAGCCAAGGGAGTTGGCTTGACGAGCAGTACTTC
TRBV11-3	-	TRBD2	TRBJ2-7	CASSQTSGVYEQYF	TGTGCCAGCAGCCAAACTAGCGGGGTCTACGAGCAGTACTTC
TRBV5-1	few	-	TRBJ1-4	CASSSWPRSPLSLFF	TGCGCCAGCAGCTCGTGGCCCCGTTCGCCCCTATCGCTGTTTTTT
TRBV19	-	-	TRBJ2-3	CASSVGFGGPSTDTQYF	TGTGCCAGTAGTGTCGGCTTCGGAGGGCCTAGCACAGATACGCAGTATTTT
TRBV5-1	-	-	TRBJ2-7	CASRRTVTSYEQYF	TGCGCCAGCAGGCGGACAGTGACCTCCTACGAGCAGTACTTC
TRBV7-7	-	-	TRBJ2-3	CASSLSGSTDTQYF	TGTGCTAGCAGCCTCAGCGGAAGCACAGATACGCAGTATTTT
TRBV11-3	-	-	TRBJ1-1	CASSRKTGVWTEAFF	TGTGCCAGCAGCCGAAAAACCGGGGTTTGGACTGAAGCTTTCTTT
TRBV20-1	-	-	TRBJ2-1	CSASAENEQFF	TGCAGTGCTAGTGCCGAAAATGAGCAGTTCTTC
TRBV18	-	-	TRBJ2-7	CASSQTGTSSYEQYF	TGTGCCAGCTCACAGACAGGAACAAGCTCCTACGAGCAGTACTTC
TRBV5-1	once	-	TRBJ1-6	CASSPKQGSPLHF	TGCGCCAGCAGCCCGAAACAGGGTAGCCCCCTCCACTTT
TRBV19	-	-	TRBJ2-1	CASSRDTEVIRPYNEQFF	TGTGCCAGTAGTCGGGACACGGAGGTCATAAGACCCTACAATGAGCAGTTCTTC
TRBV27	-	-	TRBJ2-1	CASSFRVGGSYNEQFF	TGTGCCAGCAGTTTCCGGGTAGGGGGAAGTTACAATGAGCAGTTCTTC
TRBV27	-	-	TRBJ2-1	CASSLSGTPYNEQFF	TGTGCCAGCAGTTTATCAGGGACACCCTACAATGAGCAGTTCTTC
TRBV15	once	-	TRBJ1-5	CATSRDRDNPYSNQPQHF	TGTGCCACCAGCAGGGACCGGGATAACCCCTATAGCAATCAGCCCCAGCATTTT
TRBV30	-	-	TRBJ1-3	CAWTIGNTIYF	TGTGCCTGGACCATTGGAAACACCATATATTTT
TRBV18	-	-	TRBJ2-3	CASSPDFTDTQYF	TGTGCCAGCTCACCAGACTTCACAGATACGCAGTATTTT
TRBV30	many	TRBD1	TRBJ2-1	CAWSVGTGYNEQFF	TGTGCCTGGAGTGTTGGGACAGGGTACAATGAGCAGTTCTTC
TRBV2	-	-	TRBJ1-4	CASSIIATNEKLFF	TGTGCCAGCAGTATCATTGCAACTAATGAAAAACTGTTTTTT
TRBV4-2	once	-	TRBJ1-1	CASSRLGAPSEAEAFF	TGTGCCAGCAGCCGATTAGGGGCCCCCTCGGAGGCTGAAGCTTTCTTT
TRBV2	few	-	TRBJ1-6	CASTDHREWRFSPLHF	TGTGCCAGCACTGACCACAGGGAATGGAGATTTTCACCCCTCCACTTT
TRBV2	-	-	TRBJ1-1	CASTKRSGRDTEAFF	TGTGCCAGCACCAAAAGAAGCGGGCGCGACACTGAAGCTTTCTTT
TRBV5-4	-	TRBD1	TRBJ2-2	CASSLRGTGVTGELFF	TGTGCCAGCAGCTTGCGCGGGACAGGGGTGACCGGGGAGCTGTTTTTT
TRBV6-6	once	TRBD1	TRBJ2-1	CASSTQGQKVNEQFF	TGTGCCAGCAGTACACAGGGACAGAAGGTCAATGAGCAGTTCTTC
TRBV7-3	-	-	TRBJ2-7	CASSLNSGTEQYF	TGTGCCAGCAGCTTGAACTCTGGGACCGAGCAGTACTTC
TRBV14	-	TRBD1	TRBJ1-4	CASSQFQPGQGAEKLFF	TGTGCCAGCAGCCAGTTTCAGCCGGGACAGGGGGCTGAAAAACTGTTTTTT